The TCR beta chain described here comes from a study of shared clonotypes between healthy human individuals. Study in general: Per donor, CD8 memory used one plate, CD8 naive used two, CD4 memory used three and CD4 naive used three.

Here immunoSEQ multiplex PCR was the method, and the copy in TCRdb shows in-frame clones only, minus some. The sample records about 980,000 clones, approximately 76% being singletons. Germline loops: CDR1 SGHVS, CDR2 FNYEAQ. After removal of 5 bases from V and 2 bases from J, the junction contained 5 bases not matched to a gene. This CDR3 contains 14 residues. All donors qualified as healthy HIV-negative adults and had experienced no recent acute infections or vaccinations. Study-level findings and limits: Estimated clonotype richness was generally higher in naive than memory subsets. Relative to their counterparts shared across all four donors, non-shared clonotypes exhibited diminished generation probabilities.

On this clone itself: Its antigen remains unknown.

The sequenced sample was memory CD4+ T cells sorted from blood. Subset reported: CD45RA-negative fraction. The V and J genes are TRBV7-6 and TRBJ1-1, with 7 bases identical to TRBD1. The TCR comes from a man aged 18 to 29 in good health. CDR3 sequence: CASSPRTGNTEAFF. CDR3 sequence (DNA): TGTGCCAGCAGCCCACGGACAGGCAACACTGAAGCTTTCTTT.